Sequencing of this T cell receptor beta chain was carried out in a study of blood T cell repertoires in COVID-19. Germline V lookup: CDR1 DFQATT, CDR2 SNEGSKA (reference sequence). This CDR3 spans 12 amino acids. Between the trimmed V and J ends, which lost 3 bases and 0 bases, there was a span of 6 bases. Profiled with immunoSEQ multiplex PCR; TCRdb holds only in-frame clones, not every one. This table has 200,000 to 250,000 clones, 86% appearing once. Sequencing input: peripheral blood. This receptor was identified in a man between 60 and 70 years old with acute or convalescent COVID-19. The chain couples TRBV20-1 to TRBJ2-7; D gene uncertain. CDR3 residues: CSASPGSYEQYF. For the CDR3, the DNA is TGCAGTGCTAGTCCGGGCTCCTACGAGCAGTACTTC.